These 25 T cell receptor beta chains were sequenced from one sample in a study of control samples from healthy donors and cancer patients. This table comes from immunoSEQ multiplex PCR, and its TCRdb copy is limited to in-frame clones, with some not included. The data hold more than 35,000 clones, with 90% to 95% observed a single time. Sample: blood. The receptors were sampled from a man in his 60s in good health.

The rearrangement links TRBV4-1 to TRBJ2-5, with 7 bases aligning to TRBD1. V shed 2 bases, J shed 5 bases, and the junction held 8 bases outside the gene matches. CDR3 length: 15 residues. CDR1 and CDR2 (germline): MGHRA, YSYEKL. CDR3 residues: CASSQQETGLETQYF. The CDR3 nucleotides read TGCGCCAGCAGCCAACAGGAGACAGGGTTGGAGACCCAGTACTTC.

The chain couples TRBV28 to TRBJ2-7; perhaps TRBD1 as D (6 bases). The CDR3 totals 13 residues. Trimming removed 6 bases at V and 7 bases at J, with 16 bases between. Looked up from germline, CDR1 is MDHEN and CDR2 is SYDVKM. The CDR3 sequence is CASRGDRLSEQYF. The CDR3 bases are TGTGCCAGCAGAGGAGACAGGTTGAGTGAGCAGTACTTC.

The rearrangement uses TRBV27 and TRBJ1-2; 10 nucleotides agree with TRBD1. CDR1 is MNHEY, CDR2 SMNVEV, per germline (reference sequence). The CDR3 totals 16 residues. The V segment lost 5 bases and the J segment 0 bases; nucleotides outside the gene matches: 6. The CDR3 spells CASSTGTGDSNYGYTF. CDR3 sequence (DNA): TGTGCCAGCAGTACCGGGACAGGGGATTCTAACTATGGCTACACCTTC.

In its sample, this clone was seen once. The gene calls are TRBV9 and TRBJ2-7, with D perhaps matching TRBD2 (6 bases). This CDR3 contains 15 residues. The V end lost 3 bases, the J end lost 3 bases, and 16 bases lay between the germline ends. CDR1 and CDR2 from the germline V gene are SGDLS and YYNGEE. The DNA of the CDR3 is TGTGCCAGCAGCGAGACTAGTACTCCCCTCTACGAGCAGTACTTC. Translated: CASSETSTPLYEQYF.

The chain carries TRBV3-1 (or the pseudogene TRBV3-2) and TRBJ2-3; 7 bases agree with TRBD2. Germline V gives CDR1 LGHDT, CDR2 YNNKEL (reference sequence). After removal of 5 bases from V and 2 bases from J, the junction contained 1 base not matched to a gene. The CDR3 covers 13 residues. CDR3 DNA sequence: TGTGCCAGCAGCGGGACTACCACAGATACGCAGTATTTT. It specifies CASSGTTTDTQYF.

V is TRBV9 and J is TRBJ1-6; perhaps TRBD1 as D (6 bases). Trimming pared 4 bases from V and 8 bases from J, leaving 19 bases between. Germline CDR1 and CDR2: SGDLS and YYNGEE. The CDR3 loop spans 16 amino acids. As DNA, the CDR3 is TGTGCCAGCAGCCAAGGGGGGGGTAAGGTTTATTCACCCCTCCACTTT. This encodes CASSQGGGKVYSPLHF.

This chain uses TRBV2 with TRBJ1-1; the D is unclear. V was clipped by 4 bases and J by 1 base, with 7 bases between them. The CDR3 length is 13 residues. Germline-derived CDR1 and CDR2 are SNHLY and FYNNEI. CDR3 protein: CASSGQENTEAFF. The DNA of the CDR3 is TGTGCCAGCAGTGGACAAGAGAACACTGAAGCTTTCTTT.

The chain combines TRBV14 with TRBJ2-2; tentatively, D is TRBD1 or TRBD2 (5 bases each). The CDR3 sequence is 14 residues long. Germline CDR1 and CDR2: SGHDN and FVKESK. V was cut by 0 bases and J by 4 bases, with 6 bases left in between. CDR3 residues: CASSQEGTTGELFF. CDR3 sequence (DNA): TGTGCCAGCAGCCAAGAGGGGACCACCGGGGAGCTGTTTTTT.

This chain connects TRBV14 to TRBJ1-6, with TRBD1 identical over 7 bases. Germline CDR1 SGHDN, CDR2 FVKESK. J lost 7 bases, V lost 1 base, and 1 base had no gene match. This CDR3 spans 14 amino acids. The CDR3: CASSQGQGNSPLHF. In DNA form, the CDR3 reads TGTGCCAGCAGCCAAGGACAGGGAAATTCACCCCTCCACTTT.

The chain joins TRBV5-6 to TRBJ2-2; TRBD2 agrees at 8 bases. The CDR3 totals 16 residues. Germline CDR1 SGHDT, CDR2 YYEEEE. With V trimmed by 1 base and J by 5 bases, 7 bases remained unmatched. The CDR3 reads CASSLWAGGGTGELFF. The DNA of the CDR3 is TGTGCCAGCAGCTTGTGGGCGGGAGGAGGAACCGGGGAGCTGTTTTTT.

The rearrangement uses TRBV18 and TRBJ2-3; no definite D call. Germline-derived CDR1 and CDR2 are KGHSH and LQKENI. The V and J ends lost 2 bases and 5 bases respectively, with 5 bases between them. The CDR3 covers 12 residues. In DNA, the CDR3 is TGTGCCAGCTCACCATTGGAAGATACGCAGTATTTT. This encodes CASSPLEDTQYF.

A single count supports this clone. CDR3 DNA sequence: TGTGCCAGCAATGGGAGGAGAGACTATGGCTACACCTTC. Translation: CASNGRRDYGYTF. The chain employs TRBV2 and TRBJ1-2; D gene unclear. Germline loops: CDR1 SNHLY, CDR2 FYNNEI. V was clipped by 7 bases and J by 3 bases, with 12 bases between them. The CDR3 is 13 amino acids.

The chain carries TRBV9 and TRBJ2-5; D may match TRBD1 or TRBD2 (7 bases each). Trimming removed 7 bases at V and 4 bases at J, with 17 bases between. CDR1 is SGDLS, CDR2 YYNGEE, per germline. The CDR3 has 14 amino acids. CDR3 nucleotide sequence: TGTGCCAGCGCAGAAACAGGGGAGGGAGAGACCCAGTACTTC. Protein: CASAETGEGETQYF.

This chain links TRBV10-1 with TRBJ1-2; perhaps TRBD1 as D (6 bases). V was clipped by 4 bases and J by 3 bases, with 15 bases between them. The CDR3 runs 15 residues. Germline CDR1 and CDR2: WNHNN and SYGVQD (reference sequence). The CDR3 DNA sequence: TGCGCCAGCAGTGCCGGGACACCCAGAGACTATGGCTACACCTTC. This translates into CASSAGTPRDYGYTF.

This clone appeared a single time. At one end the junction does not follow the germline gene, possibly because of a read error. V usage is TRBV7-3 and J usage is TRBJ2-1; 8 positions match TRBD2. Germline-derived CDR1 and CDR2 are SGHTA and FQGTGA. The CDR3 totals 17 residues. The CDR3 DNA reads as TGTGCCAGCAGCCTTTGGACTAGCACGAGCTCCCACAATGAGCAGTTCTTC. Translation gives CASSLWTSTSSHNEQFF. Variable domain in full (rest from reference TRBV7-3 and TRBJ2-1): GAGVSQTPSNKVTEKGKYVELRCDPISGHTALYWYRQSLGQGPEFLIYFQGTGAADDSGLPNDRFFAVRPEGSVSTLKIQRTERGDSAVYLCASSLWTSTSSHNEQFFGPGTRLTVL.

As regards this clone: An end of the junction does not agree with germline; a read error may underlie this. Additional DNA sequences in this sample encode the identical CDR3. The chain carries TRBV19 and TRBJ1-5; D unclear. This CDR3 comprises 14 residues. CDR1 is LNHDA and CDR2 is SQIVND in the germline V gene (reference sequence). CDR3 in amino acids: CASTWAVSNQPQHF. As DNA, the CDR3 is TGTGCCAGTACTTGGGCAGTTAGCAACCAGCCCCAGCATTTT. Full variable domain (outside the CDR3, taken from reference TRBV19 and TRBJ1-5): DGGITQSPKYLFRKEGQNVTLSCEQNLNHDAMYWYRQDPGQGLRLIYYSQIVNDFQKGDIAEGYSVSREKKESFPLTVTSAQKNPTAFYLCASTWAVSNQPQHFGDGTRLSIL.

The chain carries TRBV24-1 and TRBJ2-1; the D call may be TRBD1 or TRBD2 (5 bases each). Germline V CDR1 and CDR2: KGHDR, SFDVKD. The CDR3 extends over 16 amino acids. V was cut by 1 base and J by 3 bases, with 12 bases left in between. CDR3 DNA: TGTGCCACCAGTGATTTTAGTGGGACCTTCTACAATGAGCAGTTCTTC. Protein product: CATSDFSGTFYNEQFF.

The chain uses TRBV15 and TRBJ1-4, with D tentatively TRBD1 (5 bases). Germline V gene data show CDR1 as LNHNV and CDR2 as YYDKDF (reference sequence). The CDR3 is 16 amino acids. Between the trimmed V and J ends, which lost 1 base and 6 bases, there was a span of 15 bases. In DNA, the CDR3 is TGTGCCACCAGCAGAGGGTCAGGGCAGGGTCATGAAAAACTGTTTTTT. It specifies CATSRGSGQGHEKLFF.

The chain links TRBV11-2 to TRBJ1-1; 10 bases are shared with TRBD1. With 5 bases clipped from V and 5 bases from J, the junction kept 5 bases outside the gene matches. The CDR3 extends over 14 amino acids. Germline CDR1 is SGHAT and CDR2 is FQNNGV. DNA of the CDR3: TGTGCCAGCAGCCGGGACAGGGGAGGGACTGAAGCTTTCTTT. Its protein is CASSRDRGGTEAFF.

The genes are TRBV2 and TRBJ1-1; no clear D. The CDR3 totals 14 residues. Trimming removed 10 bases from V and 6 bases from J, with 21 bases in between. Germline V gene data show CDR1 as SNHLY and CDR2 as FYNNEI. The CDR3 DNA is TGTGCCACTCAAGGCCAGCGGGGATCGGCTGAAGCTTTCTTT. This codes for CATQGQRGSAEAFF.

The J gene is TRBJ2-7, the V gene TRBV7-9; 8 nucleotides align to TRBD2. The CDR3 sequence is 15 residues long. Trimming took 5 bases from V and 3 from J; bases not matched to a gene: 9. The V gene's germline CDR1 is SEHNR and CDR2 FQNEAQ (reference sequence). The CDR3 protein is CASSREAGGYYEQYF. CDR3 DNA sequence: TGTGCCAGCAGCCGGGAGGCGGGAGGATACTACGAGCAGTACTTC.

The CDR3, as DNA: TGTGCCAGCAGCTTGGGGACTAGCGGTGCCACCGGGGAGCTGTTTTTT. Translating gives CASSLGTSGATGELFF. This rearrangement joins TRBV5-4 to TRBJ2-2; 10 nucleotides agree with TRBD2. With 0 bases clipped from V and 4 bases from J, the junction kept 3 bases outside the gene matches. The CDR3 is 16 amino acids. Germline CDR1 and CDR2: SGHNT and YYREEE (reference sequence).

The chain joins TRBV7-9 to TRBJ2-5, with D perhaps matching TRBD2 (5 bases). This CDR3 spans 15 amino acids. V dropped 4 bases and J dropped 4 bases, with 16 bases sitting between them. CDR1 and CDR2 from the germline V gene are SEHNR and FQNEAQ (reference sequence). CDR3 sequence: CASSYDHTSRETQYF. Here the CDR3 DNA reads TGTGCCAGCAGCTACGACCATACTAGTAGAGAGACCCAGTACTTC.

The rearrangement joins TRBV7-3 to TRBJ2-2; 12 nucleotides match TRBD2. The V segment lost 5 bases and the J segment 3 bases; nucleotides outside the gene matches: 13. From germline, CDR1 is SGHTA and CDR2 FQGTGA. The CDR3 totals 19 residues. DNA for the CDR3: TGTGCCAGCAGCACCTGGGGACTAGCGGGCCCGGGGGACACCGGGGAGCTGTTTTTT. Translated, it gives CASSTWGLAGPGDTGELFF.

DNA for the CDR3: TGTGCCAGCCGGCAAACAGGGACCCATGGCTACACCTTC. This translates into CASRQTGTHGYTF. This chain links TRBV7-9 with TRBJ1-2; maybe TRBD1 (6 bases). V lost 8 bases and J 6 bases, leaving 16 bases between the germline ends. This CDR3 comprises 13 residues. Germline V gives CDR1 SEHNR, CDR2 FQNEAQ (reference sequence).